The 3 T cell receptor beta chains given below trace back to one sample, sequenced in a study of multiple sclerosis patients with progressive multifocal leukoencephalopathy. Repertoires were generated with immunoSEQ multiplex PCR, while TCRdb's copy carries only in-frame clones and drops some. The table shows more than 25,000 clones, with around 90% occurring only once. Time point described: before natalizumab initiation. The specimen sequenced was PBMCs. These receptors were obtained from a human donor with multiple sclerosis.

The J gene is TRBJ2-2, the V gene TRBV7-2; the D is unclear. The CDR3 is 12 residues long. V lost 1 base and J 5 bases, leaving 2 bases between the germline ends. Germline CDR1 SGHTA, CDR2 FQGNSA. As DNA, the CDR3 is TGTGCCAGCAGCTTAGGGACCGGGGAGCTGTTTTTT. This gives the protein CASSLGTGELFF.

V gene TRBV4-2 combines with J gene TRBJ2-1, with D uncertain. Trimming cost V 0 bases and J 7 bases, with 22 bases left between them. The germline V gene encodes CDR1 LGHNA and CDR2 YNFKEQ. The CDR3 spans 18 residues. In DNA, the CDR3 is TGTGCCAGCAGCCAAGATTTTTCTAGGAGCTCGTCCCATAATGAGCAGTTCTTC. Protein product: CASSQDFSRSSSHNEQFF.

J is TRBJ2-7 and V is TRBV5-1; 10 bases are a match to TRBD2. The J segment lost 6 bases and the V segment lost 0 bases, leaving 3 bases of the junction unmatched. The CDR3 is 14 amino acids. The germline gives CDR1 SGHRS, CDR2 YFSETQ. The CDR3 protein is CASSLERGGREQYF. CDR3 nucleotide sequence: TGCGCCAGCAGCTTGGAGCGGGGGGGCCGCGAGCAGTACTTC. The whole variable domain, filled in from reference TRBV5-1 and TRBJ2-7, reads KAGVTQTPRYLIKTRGQQVTLSCSPISGHRSVSWYQQTPGQGLQFLFEYFSETQRNKGNFPGRFSGRQFSNSRSEMNVSTLELGDSALYLCASSLERGGREQYFGPGTRLTVT.